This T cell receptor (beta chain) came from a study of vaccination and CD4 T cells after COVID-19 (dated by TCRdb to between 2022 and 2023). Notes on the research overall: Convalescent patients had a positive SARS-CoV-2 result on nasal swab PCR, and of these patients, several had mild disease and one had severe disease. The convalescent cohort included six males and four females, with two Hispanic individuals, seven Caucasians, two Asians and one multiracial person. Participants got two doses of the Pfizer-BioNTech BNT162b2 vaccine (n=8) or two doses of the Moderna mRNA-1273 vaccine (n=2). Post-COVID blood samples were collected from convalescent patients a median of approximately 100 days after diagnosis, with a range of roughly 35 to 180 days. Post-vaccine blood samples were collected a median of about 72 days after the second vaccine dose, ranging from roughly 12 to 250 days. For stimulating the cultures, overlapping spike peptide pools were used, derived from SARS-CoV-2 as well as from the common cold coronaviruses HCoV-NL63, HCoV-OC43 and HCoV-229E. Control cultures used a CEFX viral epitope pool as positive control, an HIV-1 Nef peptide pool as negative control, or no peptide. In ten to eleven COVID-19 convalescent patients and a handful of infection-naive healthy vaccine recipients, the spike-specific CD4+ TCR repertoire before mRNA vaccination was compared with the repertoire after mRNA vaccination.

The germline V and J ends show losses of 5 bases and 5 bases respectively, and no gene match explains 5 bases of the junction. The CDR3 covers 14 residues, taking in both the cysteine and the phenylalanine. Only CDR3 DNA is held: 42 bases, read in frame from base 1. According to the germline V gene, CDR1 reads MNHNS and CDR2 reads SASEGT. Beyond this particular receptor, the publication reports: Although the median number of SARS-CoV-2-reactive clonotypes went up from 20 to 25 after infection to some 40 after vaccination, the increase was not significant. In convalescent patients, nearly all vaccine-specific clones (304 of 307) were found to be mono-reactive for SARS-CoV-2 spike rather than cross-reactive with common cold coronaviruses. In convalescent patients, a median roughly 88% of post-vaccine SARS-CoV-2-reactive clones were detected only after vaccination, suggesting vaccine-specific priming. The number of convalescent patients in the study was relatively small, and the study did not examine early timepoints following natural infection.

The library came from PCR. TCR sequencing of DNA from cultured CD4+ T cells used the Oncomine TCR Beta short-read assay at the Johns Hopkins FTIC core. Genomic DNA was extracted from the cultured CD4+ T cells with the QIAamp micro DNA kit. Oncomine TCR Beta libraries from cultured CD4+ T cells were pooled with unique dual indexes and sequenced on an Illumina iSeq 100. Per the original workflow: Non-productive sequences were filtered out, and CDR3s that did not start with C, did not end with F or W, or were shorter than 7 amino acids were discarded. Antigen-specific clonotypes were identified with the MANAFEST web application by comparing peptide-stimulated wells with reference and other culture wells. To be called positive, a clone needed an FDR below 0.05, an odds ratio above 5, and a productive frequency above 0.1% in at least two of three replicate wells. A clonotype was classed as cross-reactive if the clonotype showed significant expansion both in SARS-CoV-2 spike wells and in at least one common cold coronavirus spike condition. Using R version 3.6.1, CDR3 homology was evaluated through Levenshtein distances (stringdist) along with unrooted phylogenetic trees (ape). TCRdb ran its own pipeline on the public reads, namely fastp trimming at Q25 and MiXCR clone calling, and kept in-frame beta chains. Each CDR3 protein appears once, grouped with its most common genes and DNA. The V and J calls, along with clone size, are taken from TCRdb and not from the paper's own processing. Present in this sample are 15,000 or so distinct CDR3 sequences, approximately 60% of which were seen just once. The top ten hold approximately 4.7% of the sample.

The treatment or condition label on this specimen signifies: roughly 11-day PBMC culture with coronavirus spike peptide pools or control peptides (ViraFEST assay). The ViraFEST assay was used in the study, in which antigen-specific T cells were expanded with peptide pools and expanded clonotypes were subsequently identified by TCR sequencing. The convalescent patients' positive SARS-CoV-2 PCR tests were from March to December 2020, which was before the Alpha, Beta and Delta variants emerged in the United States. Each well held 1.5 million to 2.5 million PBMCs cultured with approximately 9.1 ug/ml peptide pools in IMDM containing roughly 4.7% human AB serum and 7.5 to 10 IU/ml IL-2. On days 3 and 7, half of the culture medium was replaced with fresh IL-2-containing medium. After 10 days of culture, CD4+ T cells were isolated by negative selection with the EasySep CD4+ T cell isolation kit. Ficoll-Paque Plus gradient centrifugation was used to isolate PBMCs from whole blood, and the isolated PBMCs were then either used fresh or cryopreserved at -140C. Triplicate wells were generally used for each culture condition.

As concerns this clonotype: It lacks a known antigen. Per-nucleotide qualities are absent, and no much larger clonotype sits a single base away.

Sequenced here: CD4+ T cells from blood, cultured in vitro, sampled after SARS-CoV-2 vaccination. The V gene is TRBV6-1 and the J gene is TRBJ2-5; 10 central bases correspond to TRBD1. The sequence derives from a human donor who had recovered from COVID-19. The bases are TGTGCCAGCAGTCAGACAGGGGGCGGGGAGACCCAGTACTTC. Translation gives CASSQTGGGETQYF.